Included here is one TCR beta chain sequence, with context. Its antigen is undetermined. The sample belongs to a study of shared clonotypes between healthy human individuals. The study, taken as a whole, reports: Clonotype sharing across a few donors was observed for about 5.2% of naive CD4 clonotypes. Rarefaction curves obtained for sorted subsets showed sequencing incomplete despite large depth.

After removal of 4 bases from V and 3 bases from J, the junction contained 9 bases not matched to a gene. The germline gives CDR1 MDHEN, CDR2 SYDVKM. This CDR3 has 17 residues. TCRdb keeps only in-frame clones here, not all; method: immunoSEQ multiplex PCR. The sample holds more than 850,000 clones, roughly 74% seen once. This sequence joins TRBV28 and TRBJ2-1, with 10 bases identical to TRBD2. The specimen sequenced was memory CD4+ T cells from PBMCs. Subset in this sample: CD45RA-negative fraction. This receptor was identified in a man between 18 and 29 years old in good health. Some clones in this sample may be carry-over from other donors' samples. The CDR3 region is CASSSPSSGRFYNEQFF. The CDR3 DNA is TGTGCCAGCAGTTCACCATCTAGCGGGAGATTCTACAATGAGCAGTTCTTC. The full variable domain, with the rest looked up from reference TRBV28 and TRBJ2-1, is DVKVTQSSRYLVKRTGEKVFLECVQDMDHENMFWYRQDPGLGLRLIYFSYDVKMKEKGDIPEGYSVSREKKERFSLILESASTNQTSMYLCASSSPSSGRFYNEQFFGPGTRLTVL.